This TCR beta chain was recorded in a study of T and B cells in COVID-19 patients. The germline V gene encodes CDR1 SEHNR and CDR2 FQNEAQ (reference sequence). V trimming: 5 bases; J trimming: 14 bases; junction bases outside the gene matches: 9. The CDR3 covers 12 residues. Whole-study findings and limits: Blood from mildly ill patients while symptomatic, and early samples from severe cases, were scarce. No sequencing was yet done of CD4+, regulatory or CD8+ subsets, or of SARS-CoV-2-responsive or tetramer+ sorted cells. Highly clonal in active COVID-19, TRB repertoires exceeded healthy-donor diversity and richness at recovery. In COVID-19 patients, T cell receptor beta variable and joining gene use was reportedly strongly skewed.

BIOMED2 TRB-A/B primer pools were used in multiplex TRB PCR. MiXCR, applied by TCRdb to the multiplex PCR reads, yields one record per CDR3 protein. The sample carries around 23,000 distinct CDR3 sequences, roughly 29% recorded once. Each TRB amplification used about 220-500 ng of genomic DNA from blood. A note on this clonotype: Its antigen is undetermined.

The clonotype comes from a human donor who had recovered from COVID-19. Input material: blood. The chain is built from TRBV7-9 and TRBJ2-1, with TRBD1 matching 7 bases. CDR3 coding DNA: TGTGCCAGCAGCCCCTCCGGGACAGATGAGTTCTTC. Residues: CASSPSGTDEFF.